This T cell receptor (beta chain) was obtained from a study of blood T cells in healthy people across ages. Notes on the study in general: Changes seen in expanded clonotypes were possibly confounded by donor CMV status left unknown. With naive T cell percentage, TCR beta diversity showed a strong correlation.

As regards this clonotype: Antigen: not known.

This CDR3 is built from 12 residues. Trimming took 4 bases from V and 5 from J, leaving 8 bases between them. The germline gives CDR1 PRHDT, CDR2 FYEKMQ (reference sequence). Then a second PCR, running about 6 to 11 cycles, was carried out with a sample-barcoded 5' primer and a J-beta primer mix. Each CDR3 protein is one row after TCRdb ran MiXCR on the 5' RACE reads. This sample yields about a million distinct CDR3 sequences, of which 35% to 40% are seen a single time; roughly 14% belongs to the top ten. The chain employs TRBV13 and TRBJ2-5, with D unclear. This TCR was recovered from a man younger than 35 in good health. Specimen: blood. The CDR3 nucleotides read TGTGCCAGCAGCTCAGAGTGGGAGACCCAGTACTTC. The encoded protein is CASSSEWETQYF.